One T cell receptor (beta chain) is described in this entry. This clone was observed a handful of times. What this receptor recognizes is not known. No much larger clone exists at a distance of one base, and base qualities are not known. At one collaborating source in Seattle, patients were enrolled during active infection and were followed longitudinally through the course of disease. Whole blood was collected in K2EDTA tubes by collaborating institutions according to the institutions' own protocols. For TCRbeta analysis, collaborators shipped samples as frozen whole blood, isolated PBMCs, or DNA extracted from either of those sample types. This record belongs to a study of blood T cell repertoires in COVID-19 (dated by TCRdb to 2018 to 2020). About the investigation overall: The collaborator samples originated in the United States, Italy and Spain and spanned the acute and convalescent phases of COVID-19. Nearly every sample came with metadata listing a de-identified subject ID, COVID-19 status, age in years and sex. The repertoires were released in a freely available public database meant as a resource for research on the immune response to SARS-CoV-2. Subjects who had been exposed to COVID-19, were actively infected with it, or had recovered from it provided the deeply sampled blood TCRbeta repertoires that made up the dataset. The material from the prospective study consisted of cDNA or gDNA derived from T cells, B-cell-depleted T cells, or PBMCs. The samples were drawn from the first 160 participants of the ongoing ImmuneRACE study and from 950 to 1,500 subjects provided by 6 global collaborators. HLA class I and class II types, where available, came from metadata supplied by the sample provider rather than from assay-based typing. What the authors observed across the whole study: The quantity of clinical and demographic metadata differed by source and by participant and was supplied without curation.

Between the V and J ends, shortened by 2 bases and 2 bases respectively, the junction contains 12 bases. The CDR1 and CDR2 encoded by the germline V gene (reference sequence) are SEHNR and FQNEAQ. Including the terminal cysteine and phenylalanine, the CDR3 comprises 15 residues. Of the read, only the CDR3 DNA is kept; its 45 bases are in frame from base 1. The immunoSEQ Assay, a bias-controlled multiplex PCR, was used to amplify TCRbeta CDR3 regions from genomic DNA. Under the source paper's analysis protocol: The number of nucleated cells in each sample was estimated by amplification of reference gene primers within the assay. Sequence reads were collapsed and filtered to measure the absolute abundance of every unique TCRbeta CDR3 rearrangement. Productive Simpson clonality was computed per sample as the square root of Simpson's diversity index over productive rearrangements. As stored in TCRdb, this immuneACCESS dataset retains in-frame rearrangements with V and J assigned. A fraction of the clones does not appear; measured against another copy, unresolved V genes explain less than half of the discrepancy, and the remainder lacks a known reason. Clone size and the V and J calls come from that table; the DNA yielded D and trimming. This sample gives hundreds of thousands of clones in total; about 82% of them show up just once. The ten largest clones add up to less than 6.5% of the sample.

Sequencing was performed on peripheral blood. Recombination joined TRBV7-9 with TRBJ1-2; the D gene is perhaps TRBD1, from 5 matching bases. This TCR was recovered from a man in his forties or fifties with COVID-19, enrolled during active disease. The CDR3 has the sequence CASSLRQGINYGYTF. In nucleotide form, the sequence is TGTGCCAGCAGCTTACGTCAGGGAATAAACTATGGCTACACCTTC.